Sequencing of this TCR beta chain was carried out in a study of cytomegalovirus exposure and HLA in healthy donors. Study details: The Caucasian-associated ancestry cluster contained about 80% of the approximately 390 genotyped donors. General study results and limits: Researchers counted 164 TCR beta chains as cytomegalovirus-associated. Clonal expansion was found to be greater in HLA-associated TCR beta chains than in equally common others in a later analysis.

In regard to this clone: No antigen is known for it.

The germline gives CDR1 MNHEY, CDR2 SVGAGI. Trimming removed 5 bases at V and 4 bases at J, with 5 bases between. The CDR3 is made up of 11 amino acids. Vbeta (60) and Jbeta (13) primers were used in the PCR. Data came from immunoSEQ multiplex PCR; TCRdb stores just in-frame clones and leaves some out. The sample carries around 120,000 clones, roughly 78% recorded once. The chain recombines TRBV6-5 with TRBJ1-2; no clear D gene. The sample was PBMCs. The origin of this receptor is a woman in her thirties or forties in good health and CMV-seronegative. CDR3 coding DNA: TGTGCCAGCAGTAACAGCTATGGCTACACCTTC. This encodes CASSNSYGYTF.